The 3 T cell receptor beta chains below come from one sample, sequenced in a study of blood T cells in healthy people across ages. For the second PCR, which ran for about 6 to 11 cycles, a sample-barcoded 5' primer and a J-beta primer mix were used. TCRdb analysed the 5' RACE reads with MiXCR anew, one entry per CDR3 protein. The sample contains about 730,000 distinct CDR3 sequences, roughly 45% of which appear only once. Material: blood. These receptors were taken from a woman in her sixties in good health.

The rearrangement uses TRBV7-9 and TRBJ2-1; the match to TRBD1 covers 11 bases. The germline V gene has CDR1 SEHNR and CDR2 FQNEAQ (reference sequence). CDR3 length: 16 amino acids. With 5 bases clipped from V and 8 bases from J, the junction kept 11 bases outside the gene matches. The CDR3 here is CASSLFGTGGADEQFF. The CDR3, as DNA: TGTGCCAGCAGCCTTTTCGGGACAGGGGGAGCGGATGAGCAGTTCTTC.

About this clonotype itself: At one end the junction does not follow the germline gene, possibly because of a read error. The V gene is TRBV6-5, the J gene TRBJ2-7; D unresolved. This CDR3 is 20 amino acids long. CDR1 MNHEY and CDR2 SVGAGI come from the germline V gene. The CDR3 region has the DNA TGTGCCAGCGGTTACTCGGGTGCCGGGTCAGTTCCCGATACTGGTTACGAGCAGTACTTC. Translation: CASGYSGAGSVPDTGYEQYF.

In the case of this clonotype: A much more abundant neighbour one base away suggests this may be a read error. The chain has TRBV7-2 and TRBJ2-3; weak D call: TRBD1 (6 bases). Trimming left V 2 bases short and J 6 bases short, with 15 bases between. CDR1 is SGHTA and CDR2 is FQGNSA in the germline V gene. The length of the CDR3 is 15 residues. CDR3 nucleotides: TGTGCCAGCAGCTTAATTGAGGTGGGGGCTGATACGCAGTATTTT. Translation: CASSLIEVGADTQYF.